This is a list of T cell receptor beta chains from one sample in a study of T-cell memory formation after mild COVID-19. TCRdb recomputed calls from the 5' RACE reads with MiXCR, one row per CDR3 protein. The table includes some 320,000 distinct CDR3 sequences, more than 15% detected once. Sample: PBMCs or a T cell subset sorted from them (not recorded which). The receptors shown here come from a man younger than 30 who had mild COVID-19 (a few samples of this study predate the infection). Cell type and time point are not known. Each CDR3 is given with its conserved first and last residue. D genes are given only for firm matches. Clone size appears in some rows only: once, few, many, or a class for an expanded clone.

TGTGCCAGCAGCCTAAGACAGGCCACTGAAGCTTTCTTT CASSLRQATEAFF NA TRBJ1-1 NA TRBV7-2
TGTGCCAGCAGCCAACGGGGGGCCTACAATGAGCAGTTCTTC CASSQRGAYNEQFF NA TRBJ2-1 TRBD2 TRBV3-1
TGTGCCAGCAAGGATACCGGGACAGGGGGCACGGATACGCAGTATTTT CASKDTGTGGTDTQYF few TRBJ2-3 TRBD1 TRBV6-1
TGTGCCAGCAGCGACGTGAGCGGGGGGGCGAATGAGCAGTTCTTC CASSDVSGGANEQFF few TRBJ2-1 TRBD2 TRBV4-2
TGTGCCAGCAGTTACTCGAGAGTCCCAGTGTATGCGCAGTATTTT CASSYSRVPVYAQYF NA TRBJ2-3 NA TRBV6-2/TRBV6-3
TGCGCCAGCAGCCAAGAGACAGGGACCTACGAGCAGTACTTC CASSQETGTYEQYF NA TRBJ2-7 TRBD1 TRBV4-1
TGTGCCAGCAGCCAAGATCCCAGCTCTGGAAACACCATATATTTT CASSQDPSSGNTIYF NA TRBJ1-3 NA TRBV4-2
TGTGCCAGCAGAGCCCTTCGCCCAACTACGCAGTATTTT CASRALRPTTQYF NA TRBJ2-3 NA TRBV6-5
TGCAGTGCTTCCCCACCGGACAGGGCGAACACTGAAGCTTTCTTT CSASPPDRANTEAFF few TRBJ1-1 TRBD1 TRBV20-1
TGCAGCGTTGCCGGGGGAGGACTGAGCGAGCAGTACTTC CSVAGGGLSEQYF NA TRBJ2-7 NA TRBV29-1
TGCGCCAGCAGCCAAGACACCCCCACAGATACGCAGTATTTT CASSQDTPTDTQYF many TRBJ2-3 NA TRBV4-3
TGTGCCAGCAGTCGACAGGTTGAGCAGTTCTTC CASSRQVEQFF NA TRBJ2-1 NA TRBV5-6
TGTGCCACCAGTGATACCACAGGGGGCGGCGGCACCGGGGAGCTGTTTTTT CATSDTTGGGGTGELFF NA TRBJ2-2 TRBD1 TRBV24-1
TGTGCCAGCAGCTTGGTGACAGGGGGGGGAGAGACCCAGTACTTC CASSLVTGGGETQYF few TRBJ2-5 TRBD1 TRBV5-5
TGTGCCAGCAGCTCCATTATAGGGTTGGGGAGCACTGAAGCTTTCTTT CASSSIIGLGSTEAFF NA TRBJ1-1 NA TRBV11-2
TGCGCCAGCAGCCAAGACCGGCGGGCCGGGGAGCTGTTTTTT CASSQDRRAGELFF few TRBJ2-2 NA TRBV4-3
TGTGCCAGTAGTATGTTGAGGGTTTATCAGCCCCAGCATTTT CASSMLRVYQPQHF NA TRBJ1-5 NA TRBV19
TGTGCCAGCAGCGCAGTGGGTGGGGGATTAGCCACTGAAGCTTTCTTT CASSAVGGGLATEAFF NA TRBJ1-1 NA TRBV9
TGTGCCAGCAGTTTCGACATCTATGGCTACACCTTC CASSFDIYGYTF few TRBJ1-2 NA TRBV12-3/TRBV12-4
TGTGCCAGCATGACTAGAGGGGAGACCCAGTACTTC CASMTRGETQYF few TRBJ2-5 NA TRBV3-1
TGCGCCAGCAGCTTGGGACAGGGAGTCGAAACCGGGGAGCTGTTTTTT CASSLGQGVETGELFF many TRBJ2-2 TRBD1 TRBV5-1
TGTGCCAGCAGCGCCAACCGGGCCAGCGGCGAGCAGTACTTC CASSANRASGEQYF NA TRBJ2-7 NA TRBV7-7
TGCGCCAGCAGCCCAGGGGGGATGAACACTGAAGCTTTCTTT CASSPGGMNTEAFF NA TRBJ1-1 TRBD1 TRBV10-1
TGTGCCAGCAGCTCCCAGGGGGCGGGTCAGCCCCAGCATTTT CASSSQGAGQPQHF many TRBJ1-5 TRBD1 TRBV11-2